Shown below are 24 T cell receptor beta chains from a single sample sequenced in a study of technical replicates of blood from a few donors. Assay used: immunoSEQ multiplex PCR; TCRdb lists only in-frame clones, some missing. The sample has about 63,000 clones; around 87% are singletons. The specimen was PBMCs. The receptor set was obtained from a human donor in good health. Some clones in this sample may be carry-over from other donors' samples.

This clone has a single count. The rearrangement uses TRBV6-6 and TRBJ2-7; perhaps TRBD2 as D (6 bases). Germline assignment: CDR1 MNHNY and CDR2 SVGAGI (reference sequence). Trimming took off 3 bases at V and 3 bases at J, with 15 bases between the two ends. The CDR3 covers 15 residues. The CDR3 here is CASSYRSAGLYEQYF. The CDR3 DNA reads TGTGCCAGCAGTTATAGGTCCGCGGGGCTCTACGAGCAGTACTTC.

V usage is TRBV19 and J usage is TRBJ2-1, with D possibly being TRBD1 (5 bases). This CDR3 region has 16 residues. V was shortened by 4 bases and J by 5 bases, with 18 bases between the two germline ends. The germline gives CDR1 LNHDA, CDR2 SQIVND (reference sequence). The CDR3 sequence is CASSTDGYPRDNEQFF. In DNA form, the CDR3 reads TGTGCCAGTAGTACCGACGGATATCCCAGGGACAATGAGCAGTTCTTC.

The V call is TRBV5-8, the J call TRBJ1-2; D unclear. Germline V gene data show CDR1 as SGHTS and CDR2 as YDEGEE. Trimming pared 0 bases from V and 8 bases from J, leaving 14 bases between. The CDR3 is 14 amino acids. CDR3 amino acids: CASSLGRLGVGYTF. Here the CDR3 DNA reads TGTGCCAGCAGCTTGGGCCGTTTGGGAGTAGGCTACACCTTC.

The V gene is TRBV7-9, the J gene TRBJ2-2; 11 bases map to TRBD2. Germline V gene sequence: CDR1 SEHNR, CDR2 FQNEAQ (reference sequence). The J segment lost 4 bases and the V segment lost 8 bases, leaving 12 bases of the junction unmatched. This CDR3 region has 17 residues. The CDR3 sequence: CASGPPSGLAATGELFF. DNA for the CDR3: TGTGCCAGCGGACCTCCCTCGGGACTAGCGGCCACCGGGGAGCTGTTTTTT.

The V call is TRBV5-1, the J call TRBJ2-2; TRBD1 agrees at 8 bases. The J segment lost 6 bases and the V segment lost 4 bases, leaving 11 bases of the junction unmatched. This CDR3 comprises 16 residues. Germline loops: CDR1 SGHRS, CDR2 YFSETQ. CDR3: CASSPIGQGSSGELFF. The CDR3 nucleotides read TGCGCCAGCAGCCCTATCGGACAGGGCTCTTCCGGGGAGCTGTTTTTT.

The CDR3 DNA sequence: TGTGCCAGCAGCTCCCGACAGGGCTTGAACACTGAAGCTTTCTTT. Translated, it gives CASSSRQGLNTEAFF. The chain is built from TRBV5-4 and TRBJ1-1, with TRBD1 matching over 7 bases. Losses at the gene ends were 3 bases for V and 0 bases for J; bases not matched to a gene: 5. The CDR3 sequence is 15 residues long. The V gene's germline CDR1 is SGHNT and CDR2 YYREEE (reference sequence).

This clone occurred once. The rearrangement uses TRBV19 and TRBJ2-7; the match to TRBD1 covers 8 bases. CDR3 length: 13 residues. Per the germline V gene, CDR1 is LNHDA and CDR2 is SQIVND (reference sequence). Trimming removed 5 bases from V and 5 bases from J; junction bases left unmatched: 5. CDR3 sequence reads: CASSDQGAHEQYF. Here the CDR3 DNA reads TGTGCCAGTAGTGACCAGGGGGCCCACGAGCAGTACTTC.

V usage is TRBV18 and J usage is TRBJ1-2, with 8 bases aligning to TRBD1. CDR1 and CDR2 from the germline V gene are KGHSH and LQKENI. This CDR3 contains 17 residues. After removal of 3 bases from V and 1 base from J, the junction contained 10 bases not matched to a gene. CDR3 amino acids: CASSPVSQGVINYGYTF. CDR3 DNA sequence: TGTGCCAGCTCACCCGTTTCACAGGGGGTGATTAACTATGGCTACACCTTC. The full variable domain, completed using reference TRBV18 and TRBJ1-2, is NAGVMQNPRHLVRRRGQEARLRCSPMKGHSHVYWYRQLPEEGLKFMVYLQKENIIDESGMPKERFSAEFPKEGPSILRIQQVVRGDSAAYFCASSPVSQGVINYGYTFGSGTRLTVV.

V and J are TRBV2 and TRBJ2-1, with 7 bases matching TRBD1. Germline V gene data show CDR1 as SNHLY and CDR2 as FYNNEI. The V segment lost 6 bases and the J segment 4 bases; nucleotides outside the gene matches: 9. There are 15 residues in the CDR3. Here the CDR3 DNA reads TGTGCCAGCAGCGACGGACAGGAGATATACAATGAGCAGTTCTTC. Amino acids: CASSDGQEIYNEQFF.

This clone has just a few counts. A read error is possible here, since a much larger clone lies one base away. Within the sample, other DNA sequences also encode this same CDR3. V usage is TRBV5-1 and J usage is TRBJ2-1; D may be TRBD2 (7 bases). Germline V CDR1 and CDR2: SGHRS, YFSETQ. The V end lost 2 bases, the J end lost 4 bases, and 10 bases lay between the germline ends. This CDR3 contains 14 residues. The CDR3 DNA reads TGCGCCAGCAGCTTAGGGGGGGGGTACAATGAGCAGTTCTTC. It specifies CASSLGGGYNEQFF.

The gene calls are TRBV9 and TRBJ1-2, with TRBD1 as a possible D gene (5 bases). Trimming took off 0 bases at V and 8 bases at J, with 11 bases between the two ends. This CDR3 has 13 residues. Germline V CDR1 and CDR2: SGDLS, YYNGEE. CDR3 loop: CASSVASGVGYTF. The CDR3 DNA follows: TGTGCCAGCAGCGTAGCGTCGGGGGTGGGCTACACCTTC.

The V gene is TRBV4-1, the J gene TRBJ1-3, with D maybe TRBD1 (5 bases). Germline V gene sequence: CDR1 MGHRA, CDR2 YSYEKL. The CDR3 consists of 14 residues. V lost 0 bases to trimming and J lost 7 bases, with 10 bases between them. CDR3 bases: TGCGCCAGCAGCCAAGAGGCGGGGCTGAACACCATATATTTT. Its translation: CASSQEAGLNTIYF.

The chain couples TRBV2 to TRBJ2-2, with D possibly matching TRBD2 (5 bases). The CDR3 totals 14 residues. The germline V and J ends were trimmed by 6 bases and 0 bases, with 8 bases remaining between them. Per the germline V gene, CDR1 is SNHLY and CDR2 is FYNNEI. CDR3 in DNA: TGTGCCAGCAGCCCCGGGACGAACACCGGGGAGCTGTTTTTT. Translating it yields CASSPGTNTGELFF.

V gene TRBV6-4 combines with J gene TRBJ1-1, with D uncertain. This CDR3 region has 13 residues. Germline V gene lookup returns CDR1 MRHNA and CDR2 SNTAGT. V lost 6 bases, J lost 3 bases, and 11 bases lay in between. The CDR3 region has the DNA TGTGCCAGCAGCGTGTCTCTCCACACTGAAGCTTTCTTT. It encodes CASSVSLHTEAFF.

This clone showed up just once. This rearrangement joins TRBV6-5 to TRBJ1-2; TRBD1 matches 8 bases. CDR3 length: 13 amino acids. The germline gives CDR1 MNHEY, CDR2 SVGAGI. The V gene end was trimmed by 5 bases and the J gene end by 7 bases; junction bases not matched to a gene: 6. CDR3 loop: CASSPTGAGGYTF. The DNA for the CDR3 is TGTGCCAGCAGTCCGACAGGGGCGGGTGGCTACACCTTC.

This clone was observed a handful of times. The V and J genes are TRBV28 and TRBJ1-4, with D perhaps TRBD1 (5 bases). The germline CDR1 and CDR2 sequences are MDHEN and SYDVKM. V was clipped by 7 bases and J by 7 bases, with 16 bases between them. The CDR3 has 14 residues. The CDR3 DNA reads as TGTGCCAGCATCCGGCCCGGGGGTGCTGAAAAACTGTTTTTT. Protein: CASIRPGGAEKLFF.

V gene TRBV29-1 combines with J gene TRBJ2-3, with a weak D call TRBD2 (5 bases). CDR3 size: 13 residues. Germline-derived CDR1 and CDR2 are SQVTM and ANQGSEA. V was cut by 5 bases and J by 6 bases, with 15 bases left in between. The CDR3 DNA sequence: TGCAGCGTTAAGCTAACCCGGGGTGATACGCAGTATTTT. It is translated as CSVKLTRGDTQYF.

CDR3 DNA: TGTGCCAGCAGCCCAGTGAGAACAGGCGGCTATGGCTACACCTTC. This gives the protein CASSPVRTGGYGYTF. J is TRBJ1-2 and V is TRBV5-8; a possible D gene is TRBD1 (5 bases). Germline loops: CDR1 SGHTS, CDR2 YDEGEE. Between the trimmed V and J ends, which lost 4 bases and 4 bases, there was a span of 17 bases. CDR3 length: 15 residues.

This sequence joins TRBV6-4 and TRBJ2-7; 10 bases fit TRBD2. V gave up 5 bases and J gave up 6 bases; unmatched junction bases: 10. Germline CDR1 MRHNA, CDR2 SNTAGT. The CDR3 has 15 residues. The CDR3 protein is CASSPIAGGLREQYF. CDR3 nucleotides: TGTGCCAGCAGTCCAATAGCGGGGGGCCTGCGCGAGCAGTACTTC.

CDR3 residues: CASSFQNQPQHF. Here the CDR3 DNA reads TGTGCCAGCAGCTTCCAAAATCAGCCCCAGCATTTT. The gene calls are TRBV5-6 and TRBJ1-5; D not certain. Germline CDR1 reads SGHDT; CDR2 reads YYEEEE. There are 12 residues in the CDR3. The germline V and J ends were trimmed by 2 bases and 4 bases, with 4 bases remaining between them. The entire variable domain, with the rest obtained from reference TRBV5-6 and TRBJ1-5, is as follows: DAGVTQSPTHLIKTRGQQVTLRCSPKSGHDTVSWYQQALGQGPQFIFQYYEEEERQRGNFPDRFSGHQFPNYSSELNVNALLLGDSALYLCASSFQNQPQHFGDGTRLSIL.

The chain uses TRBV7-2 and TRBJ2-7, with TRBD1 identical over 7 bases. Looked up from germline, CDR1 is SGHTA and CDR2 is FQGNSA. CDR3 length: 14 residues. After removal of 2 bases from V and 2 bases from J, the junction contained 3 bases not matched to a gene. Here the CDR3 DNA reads TGTGCCAGCAGCTTACAAGGGGGCGCCTACGAGCAGTACTTC. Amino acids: CASSLQGGAYEQYF.

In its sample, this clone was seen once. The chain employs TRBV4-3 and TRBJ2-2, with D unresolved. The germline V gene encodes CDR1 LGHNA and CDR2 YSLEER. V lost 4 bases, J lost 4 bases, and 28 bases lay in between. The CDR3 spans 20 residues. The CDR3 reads CASSLHRVETDSMGTGELFF. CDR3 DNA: TGCGCCAGCAGCCTCCATCGTGTAGAGACCGACTCGATGGGCACCGGGGAGCTGTTTTTT.

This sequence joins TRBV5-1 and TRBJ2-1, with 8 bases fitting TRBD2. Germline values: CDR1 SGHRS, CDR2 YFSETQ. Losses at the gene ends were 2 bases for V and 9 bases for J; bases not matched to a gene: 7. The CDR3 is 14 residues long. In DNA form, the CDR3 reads TGCGCCAGCAGCTTTAGCGGGGTAGGTGGTGAGCAGTTCTTC. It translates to CASSFSGVGGEQFF. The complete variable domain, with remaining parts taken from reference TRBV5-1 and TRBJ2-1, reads KAGVTQTPRYLIKTRGQQVTLSCSPISGHRSVSWYQQTPGQGLQFLFEYFSETQRNKGNFPGRFSGRQFSNSRSEMNVSTLELGDSALYLCASSFSGVGGEQFFGPGTRLTVL.

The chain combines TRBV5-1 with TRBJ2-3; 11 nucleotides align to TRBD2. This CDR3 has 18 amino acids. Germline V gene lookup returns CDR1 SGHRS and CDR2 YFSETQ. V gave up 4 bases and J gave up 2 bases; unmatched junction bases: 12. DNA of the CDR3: TGCGCCAGCAGCACCACCCCCGGGACTAGCGGCCTCACAGATACGCAGTATTTT. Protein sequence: CASSTTPGTSGLTDTQYF.